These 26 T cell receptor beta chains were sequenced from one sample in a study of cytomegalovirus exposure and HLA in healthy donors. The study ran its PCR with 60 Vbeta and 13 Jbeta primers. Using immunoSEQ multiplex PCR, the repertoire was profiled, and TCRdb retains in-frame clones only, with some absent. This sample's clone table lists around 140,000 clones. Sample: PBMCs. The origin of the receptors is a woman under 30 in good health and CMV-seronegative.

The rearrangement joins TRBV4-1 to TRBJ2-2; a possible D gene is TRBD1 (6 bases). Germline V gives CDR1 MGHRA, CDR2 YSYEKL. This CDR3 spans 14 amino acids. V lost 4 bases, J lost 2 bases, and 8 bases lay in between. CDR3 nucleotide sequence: TGCGCCAGCAGCCGGACAGCTAACACCGGGGAGCTGTTTTTT. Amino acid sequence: CASSRTANTGELFF.

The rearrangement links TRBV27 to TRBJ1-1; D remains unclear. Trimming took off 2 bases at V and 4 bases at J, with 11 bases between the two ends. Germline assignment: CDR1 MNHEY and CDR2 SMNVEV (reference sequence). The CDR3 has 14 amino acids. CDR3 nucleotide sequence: TGTGCCAGCAGTTTAGATACAGTGGGCACTGAAGCTTTCTTT. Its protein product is CASSLDTVGTEAFF.

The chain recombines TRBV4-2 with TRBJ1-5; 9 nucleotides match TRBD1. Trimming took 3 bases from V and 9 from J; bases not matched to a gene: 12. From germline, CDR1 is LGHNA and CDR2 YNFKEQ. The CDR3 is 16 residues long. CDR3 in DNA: TGTGCCAGCAGCCAGGTTACAGGGGGCCGATTAAGGCCCCAGCATTTT. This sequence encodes CASSQVTGGRLRPQHF.

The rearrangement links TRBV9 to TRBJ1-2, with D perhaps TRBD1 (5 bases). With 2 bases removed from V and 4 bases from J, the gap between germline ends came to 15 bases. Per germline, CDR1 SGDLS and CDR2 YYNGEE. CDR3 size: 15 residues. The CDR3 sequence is CASSVGLGTGYGYTF. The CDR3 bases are TGTGCCAGCAGCGTTGGCCTCGGAACAGGCTATGGCTACACCTTC.

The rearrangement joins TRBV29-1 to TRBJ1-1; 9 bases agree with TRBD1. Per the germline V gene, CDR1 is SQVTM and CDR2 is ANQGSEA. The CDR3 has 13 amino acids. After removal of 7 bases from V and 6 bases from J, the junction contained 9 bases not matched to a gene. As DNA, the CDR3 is TGCAGCGCCGAGATGGACAGGGGCGCTGAAGCTTTCTTT. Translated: CSAEMDRGAEAFF.

The DNA for the CDR3 is TGCGCCAGCAGTCAGCCTAACAGGGCCAATCAGCCCCAGCATTTT. Its translation: CASSQPNRANQPQHF. The chain combines TRBV23-1 with TRBJ1-5; maybe TRBD1 (6 bases). TRBV23-1 is identified as an open reading frame with a role that is uncertain. This CDR3 region has 15 residues. V was clipped by 3 bases and J by 3 bases, with 12 bases between them.

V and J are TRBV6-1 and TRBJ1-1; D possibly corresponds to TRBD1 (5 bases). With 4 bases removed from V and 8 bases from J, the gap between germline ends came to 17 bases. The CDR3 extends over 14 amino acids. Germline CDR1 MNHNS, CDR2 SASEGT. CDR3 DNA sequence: TGTGCCAGCAGTGCCCACTGGTCGACAGCCGAAGCTTTCTTT. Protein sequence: CASSAHWSTAEAFF.

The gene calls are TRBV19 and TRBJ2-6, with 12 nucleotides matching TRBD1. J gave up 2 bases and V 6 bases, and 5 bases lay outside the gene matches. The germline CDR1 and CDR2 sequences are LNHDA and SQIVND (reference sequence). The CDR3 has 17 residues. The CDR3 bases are TGTGCCAGTAGGCCGGGACAGGGGGCGCCTGGGGCCAACGTCCTGACTTTC. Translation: CASRPGQGAPGANVLTF.

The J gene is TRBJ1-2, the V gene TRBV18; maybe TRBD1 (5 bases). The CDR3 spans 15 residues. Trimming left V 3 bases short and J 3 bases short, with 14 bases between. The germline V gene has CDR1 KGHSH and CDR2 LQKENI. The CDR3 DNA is TGTGCCAGCTCACCGACGATGACAGACCACTATGGCTACACCTTC. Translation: CASSPTMTDHYGYTF.

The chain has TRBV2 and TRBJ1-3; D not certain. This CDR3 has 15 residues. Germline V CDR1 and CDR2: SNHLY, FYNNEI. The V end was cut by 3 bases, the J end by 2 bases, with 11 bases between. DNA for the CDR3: TGTGCCAGCAGTGATGAGGGATTCCCTGGAAACACCATATATTTT. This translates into CASSDEGFPGNTIYF.

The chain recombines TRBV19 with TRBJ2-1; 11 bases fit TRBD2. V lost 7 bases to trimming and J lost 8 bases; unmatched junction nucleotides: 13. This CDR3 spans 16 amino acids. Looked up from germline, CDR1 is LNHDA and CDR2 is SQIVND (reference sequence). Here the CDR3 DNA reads TGTGCCAGTACCGATCGGCTAGCGGGAGGACCCTATGAGCAGTTCTTC. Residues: CASTDRLAGGPYEQFF.

The CDR3 spells CASSSTGGGNAEAFF. DNA for the CDR3: TGTGCCAGCAGTTCGACAGGGGGAGGTAACGCTGAAGCTTTCTTT. The genes are TRBV6-5 and TRBJ1-1, with 9 bases lining up with TRBD1. CDR1 and CDR2 (germline): MNHEY, SVGAGI. After removal of 4 bases from V and 6 bases from J, the junction contained 9 bases not matched to a gene. CDR3 size: 15 residues.

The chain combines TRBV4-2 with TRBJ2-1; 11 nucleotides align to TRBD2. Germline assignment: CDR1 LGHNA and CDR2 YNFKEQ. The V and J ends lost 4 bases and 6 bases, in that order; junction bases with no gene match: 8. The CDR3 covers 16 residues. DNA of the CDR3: TGTGCCAGCAGCCGTCCGGGACTAGCGGAGGGCAATGAGCAGTTCTTC. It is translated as CASSRPGLAEGNEQFF.

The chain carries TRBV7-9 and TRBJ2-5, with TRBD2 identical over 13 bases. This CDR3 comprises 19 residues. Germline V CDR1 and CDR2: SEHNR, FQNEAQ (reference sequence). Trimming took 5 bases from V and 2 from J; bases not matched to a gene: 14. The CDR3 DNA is TGTGCCAGCAGCCCGATAGGGACTAGCGGGAATTGGGGGCAAGAGACCCAGTACTTC. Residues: CASSPIGTSGNWGQETQYF.

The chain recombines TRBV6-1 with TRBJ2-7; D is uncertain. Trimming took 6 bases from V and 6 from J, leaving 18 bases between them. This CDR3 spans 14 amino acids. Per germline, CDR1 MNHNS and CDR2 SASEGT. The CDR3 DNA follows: TGTGCCAGCAGGGAATCCGGAGTTATGGGCGAGCAGTACTTC. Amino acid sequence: CASRESGVMGEQYF.

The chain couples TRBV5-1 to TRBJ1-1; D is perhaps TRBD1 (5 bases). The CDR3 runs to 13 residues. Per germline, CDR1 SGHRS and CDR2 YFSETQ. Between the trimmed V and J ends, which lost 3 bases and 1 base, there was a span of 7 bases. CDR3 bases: TGCGCCAGCAGCTGGGGCGCGAACACTGAAGCTTTCTTT. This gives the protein CASSWGANTEAFF.

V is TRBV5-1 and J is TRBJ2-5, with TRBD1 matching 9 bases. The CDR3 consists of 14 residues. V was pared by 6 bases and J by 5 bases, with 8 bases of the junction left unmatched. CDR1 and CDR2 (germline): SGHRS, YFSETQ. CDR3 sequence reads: CASTPSGQGETQYF. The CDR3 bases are TGCGCCAGCACCCCTTCCGGACAGGGGGAGACCCAGTACTTC.

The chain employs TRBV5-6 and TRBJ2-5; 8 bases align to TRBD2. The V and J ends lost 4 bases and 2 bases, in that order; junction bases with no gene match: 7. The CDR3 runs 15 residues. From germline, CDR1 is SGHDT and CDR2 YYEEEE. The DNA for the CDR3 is TGTGCCAGCAGCGGCCAGCCTAGCGGGCAAGAGACCCAGTACTTC. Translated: CASSGQPSGQETQYF.

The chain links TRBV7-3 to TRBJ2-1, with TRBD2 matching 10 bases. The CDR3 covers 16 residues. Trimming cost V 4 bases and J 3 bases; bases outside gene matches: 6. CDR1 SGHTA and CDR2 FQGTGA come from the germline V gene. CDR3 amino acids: CASSSLAGESYNEQFF. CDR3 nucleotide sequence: TGTGCCAGCAGCTCTCTAGCGGGAGAAAGCTACAATGAGCAGTTCTTC.

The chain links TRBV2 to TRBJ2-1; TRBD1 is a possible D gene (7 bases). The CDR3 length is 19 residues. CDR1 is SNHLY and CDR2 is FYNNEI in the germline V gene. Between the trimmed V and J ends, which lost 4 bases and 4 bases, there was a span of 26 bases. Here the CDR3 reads CASSGPGGSGPFLYNEQFF. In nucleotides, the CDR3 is TGTGCCAGCAGTGGACCAGGGGGGAGCGGGCCATTTTTATACAATGAGCAGTTCTTC.

Here the CDR3 reads CASSYRGAGPTGEQFF. CDR3 DNA sequence: TGTGCCAGCAGTTACCGGGGGGCTGGCCCTACGGGTGAGCAGTTCTTC. The genes are TRBV6-5 and TRBJ2-1, with a possible D match to TRBD2 (7 bases). The CDR3 is 16 amino acids. V was shortened by 2 bases and J by 9 bases, with 20 bases between the two germline ends. From germline, CDR1 is MNHEY and CDR2 SVGAGI.

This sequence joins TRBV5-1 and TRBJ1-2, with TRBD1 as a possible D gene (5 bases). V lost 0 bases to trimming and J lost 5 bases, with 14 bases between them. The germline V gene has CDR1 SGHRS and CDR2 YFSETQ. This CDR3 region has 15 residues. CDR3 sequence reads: CASSLAGPPAYGYTF. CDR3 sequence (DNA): TGCGCCAGCAGCTTGGCAGGGCCTCCAGCTTATGGCTACACCTTC. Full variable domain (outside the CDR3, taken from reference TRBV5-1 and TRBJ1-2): KAGVTQTPRYLIKTRGQQVTLSCSPISGHRSVSWYQQTPGQGLQFLFEYFSETQRNKGNFPGRFSGRQFSNSRSEMNVSTLELGDSALYLCASSLAGPPAYGYTFGSGTRLTVV.

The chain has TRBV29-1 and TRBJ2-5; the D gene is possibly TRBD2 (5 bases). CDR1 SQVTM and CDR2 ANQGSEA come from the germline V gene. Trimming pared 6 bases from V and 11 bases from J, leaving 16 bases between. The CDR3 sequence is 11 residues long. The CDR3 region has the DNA TGCAGCGTGTCGGAGGTTTTTCCTCAGTACTTC. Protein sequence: CSVSEVFPQYF.

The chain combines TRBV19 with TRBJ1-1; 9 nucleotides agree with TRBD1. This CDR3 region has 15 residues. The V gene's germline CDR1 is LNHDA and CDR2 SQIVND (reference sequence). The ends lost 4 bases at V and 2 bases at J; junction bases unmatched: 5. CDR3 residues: CASSKTGGQNTEAFF. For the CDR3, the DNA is TGTGCCAGTAGTAAAACAGGGGGCCAAAACACTGAAGCTTTCTTT.

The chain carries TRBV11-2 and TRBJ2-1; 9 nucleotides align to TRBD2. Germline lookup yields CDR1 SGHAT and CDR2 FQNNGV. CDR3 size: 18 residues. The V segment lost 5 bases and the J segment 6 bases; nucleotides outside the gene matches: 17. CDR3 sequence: CASSHTGGRALYSNEQFF. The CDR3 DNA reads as TGTGCCAGCAGCCATACGGGCGGGAGGGCCCTATATTCCAATGAGCAGTTCTTC.

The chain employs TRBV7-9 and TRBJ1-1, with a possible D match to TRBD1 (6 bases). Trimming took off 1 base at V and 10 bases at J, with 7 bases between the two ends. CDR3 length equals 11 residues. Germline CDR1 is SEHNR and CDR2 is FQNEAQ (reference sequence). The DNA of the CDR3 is TGTGCCAGCAGCTTAGGGGGGCGAGCTTTCTTT. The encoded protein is CASSLGGRAFF.